This T cell receptor beta chain appears in the sequencing data of a study of human T cells and chemical hapten exposure. The overall study: Skin on the upper inner arm, about 2 cm by about 2 cm in size, was sensitized with 2% DPC.

Study-wide findings and caveats: Alopecia affecting every donor means their immune response may not match healthy people's. TCRs at high frequency, those above 1 in 1000, did not change with DPC sensitization.

The study used a library that attached unique molecular identifiers to individual cDNA molecules. TCRdb passed the RACE reads through MiXCR, listing each CDR3 protein once. The sample lists tens of thousands of distinct CDR3 sequences; 8% to 13% were seen once. Time point meaning: patch test 2, 6 weeks after DPC sensitization. Specified treatment: therapeutic diphenylcyclopropenone sensitization with weekly scalp DPC. The CDR3 sequence is 15 residues long. CDR1 and CDR2 (germline): DFQATT, SNEGSKA (reference sequence). Trimming stripped 0 bases from V and 4 bases from J, with 14 bases between. In this sample, this clonotype turned up a few times. As yet, its antigen is unknown.

The material sequenced was whole blood, taken in connection with sensitization to the hapten diphenylcyclopropenone (DPC). The genes are TRBV20-1 and TRBJ2-3; D is unclear. The clonotype originates from a man aged 40-50 years with alopecia areata. Some clones in this sample may be carry-over from other donors' samples. The CDR3 reads CSARDWLEPSDTQYF. The CDR3 nucleotides are TGCAGTGCTAGAGATTGGCTAGAGCCCTCAGATACGCAGTATTTT.